This T cell receptor beta chain comes out of a study of post-analysis software for immune sequencing data. The overall study: Secondary progressive, relapsing-remitting and progressive-relapsing multiple sclerosis were among the included disease courses.

Of note for this clonotype: Its antigen is unidentified.

Study results and caveats: Controls showed lower frequencies than patients for four to six TRBV segments, and TRBV5-6, TRBV5-1 and TRBV20-1 were among these. Compared with controls, patients showed significantly lower normalized Chao1 diversity.

This CDR3 contains 14 residues. Deletions cut 3 bases from V and 0 bases from J, with 9 bases between. In germline, CDR1 is MGHRA, CDR2 YSYEKL. Researchers reported that TCR beta cDNA libraries carried unique molecular identifiers. Roughly 450,000 cDNA molecules came from around 1 to 10 million T cells. One entry per CDR3 protein results from TCRdb running MiXCR on the PCR reads. The sample comprises about 430,000 distinct CDR3 sequences, approximately 37% of which are singletons, and approximately 7.1% rests with the top ten. The chain links TRBV4-1 to TRBJ2-7; D is undetermined. The receptor was derived from a girl aged 2-15 years with multiple sclerosis. Sequenced material: blood. CDR3 nucleotide sequence: TGCGCCAGCAGCCAGACCAGTAGCTCCTACGAGCAGTACTTC. Amino acids: CASSQTSSSYEQYF.